These 4 T cell receptor beta chains originate from one sample sequenced in a study of cytomegalovirus exposure and HLA in healthy donors. PCR employed 60 Vbeta and 13 Jbeta primers. This table comes from immunoSEQ multiplex PCR, and its TCRdb copy is limited to in-frame clones, with some not included. The sample yields fewer than 150,000 clones, around 82% seen once. Sequenced input: PBMCs. The source of these receptors is a woman aged 40 to 50 in good health and CMV-seropositive.

V and J are TRBV2 and TRBJ2-2; TRBD2 matches at 8 bases. Trimming took 5 bases from V and 2 from J; bases not matched to a gene: 7. Germline V lookup: CDR1 SNHLY, CDR2 FYNNEI. This CDR3 has 16 residues. The CDR3 loop is CASSPGGTRNTGELFF. The CDR3 nucleotides read TGTGCCAGCAGTCCCGGGGGGACTAGAAACACCGGGGAGCTGTTTTTT.

This chain links TRBV5-6 with TRBJ1-2; no clear D. CDR1 is SGHDT and CDR2 is YYEEEE in the germline V gene. Trimming shortened V by 4 bases and J by 3 bases, and 10 bases separated the two germline ends. CDR3 size: 13 residues. DNA for the CDR3: TGTGCCAGCAGCGCGCCCGGGGACTATGGCTACACCTTC. Its protein is CASSAPGDYGYTF.

The rearrangement joins TRBV5-1 to TRBJ2-7; 10 bases align to TRBD1. The CDR3 runs to 16 residues. Germline trimming cut 6 bases from V and 6 bases from J; bases unmatched to any gene: 15. Germline V gene lookup returns CDR1 SGHRS and CDR2 YFSETQ. CDR3 DNA sequence: TGCGCCAGCATGGGGACCCCCGGGACAGGGGCGACCGAGCAGTACTTC. Protein product: CASMGTPGTGATEQYF.

The chain recombines TRBV27 with TRBJ2-4; D perhaps matches TRBD2 (6 bases). The CDR3 spans 15 residues. Trimming cost V 3 bases and J 8 bases, with 17 bases left between them. CDR1 is MNHEY and CDR2 is SMNVEV in the germline V gene (reference sequence). The CDR3 region has the DNA TGTGCCAGCAGTTTGCTCTCCGGGAGTCACGACATTCAGTACTTC. This sequence encodes CASSLLSGSHDIQYF.